The present entry profiles one T cell receptor (beta chain) with its context. What it binds is unknown. The protocol was immunoSEQ multiplex PCR, while the TCRdb copy is restricted to in-frame clones and leaves out a portion. Of some 50,000 clones listed, approximately 79% are singletons. People whose metastatic non-small-cell lung cancer was chemo-refractory got focal radiation along with CTLA-4 blockade by ipilimumab. This sample stems from a study of radiotherapy plus CTLA-4 blockade in lung cancer. The overall study: Among patients, over 15% showed objective responses, and about 31% had disease control.

The study's findings and limits: Peripheral blood showed expansion of tumor-derived TCR clones after radiotherapy and ipilimumab. Best predicting response, reportedly, were early blood T cell clone dynamics, with interferon-beta.

The origin of this receptor is a human donor with non-small cell lung cancer who had a partial response to radiotherapy plus ipilimumab. Source: peripheral blood, taken from a patient treated with radiotherapy plus ipilimumab.

CDR3 sequence: CASSAGLAGANEQYF. For the CDR3, the DNA is TGTGCCAGCAGCGCGGGACTAGCGGGGGCAAACGAGCAGTACTTC. This chain connects TRBV7-9 to TRBJ2-7, with 14 bases aligning to TRBD2. Germline lookup yields CDR1 SEHNR and CDR2 FQNEAQ (reference sequence). The CDR3 sequence is 15 residues long. J lost 5 bases, V lost 5 bases, and 5 bases had no gene match.